The 30 T cell receptor beta chains reported below all come from one sample, sequenced in a study of T cell responses to AZD1222 COVID-19 vaccine. Data came from immunoSEQ multiplex PCR; TCRdb stores just in-frame clones and leaves some out. The profile shows around 100,000 clones, 65% to 90% of them singletons. The sample was peripheral blood, taken on day 0 of AZD1222 vaccination. These receptors were obtained from an adult in good health.

Written as DNA, the CDR3 is TGTGCCAGCAGCTTAGTCCAGAACCATGGCTACACCTTC. This encodes CASSLVQNHGYTF. This sequence joins TRBV7-2 and TRBJ1-2; no firm D call. Germline-derived CDR1 and CDR2 are SGHTA and FQGNSA. This CDR3 has 13 residues. V lost 1 base and J 6 bases, leaving 9 bases between the germline ends.

The chain employs TRBV10-2 and TRBJ2-5; D is undetermined. Germline CDR1 WSHSY, CDR2 SAAADI. There are 15 residues in the CDR3. Trimming took 0 bases from V and 1 from J, leaving 9 bases between them. The CDR3 bases are TGCGCCAGCAGTGAGTCGAGGTCTAGCCAAGAGACCCAGTACTTC. Amino acid sequence: CASSESRSSQETQYF.

This chain uses TRBV24-1 with TRBJ2-3; no definite D call. Germline CDR1 is KGHDR and CDR2 is SFDVKD. The CDR3 loop spans 16 amino acids. Between the trimmed V and J ends, which lost 2 bases and 0 bases, there was a span of 11 bases. In nucleotides, the CDR3 is TGTGCCACCAGTGATTCGGACGGTACTAGCACAGATACGCAGTATTTT. Encoded protein: CATSDSDGTSTDTQYF.

This chain joins TRBV29-1 and TRBJ1-1, with D tentatively TRBD1 (5 bases). Trimming removed 7 bases from V and 4 bases from J, with 10 bases in between. The CDR3 sequence is 11 residues long. Looked up from germline, CDR1 is SQVTM and CDR2 is ANQGSEA. CDR3 in amino acids: CSGRGVTEAFF. CDR3 nucleotides: TGCAGCGGGAGGGGTGTCACTGAAGCTTTCTTT.

This chain connects TRBV7-8 to TRBJ1-3; the D gene is possibly TRBD1 (5 bases). The CDR3 is 15 amino acids. Trimming shortened V by 1 base and J by 4 bases, and 11 bases separated the two germline ends. The germline gives CDR1 SGHVS, CDR2 FQNEAQ. CDR3 residues: CASSLVATAGNTIYF. CDR3 nucleotide sequence: TGTGCCAGCAGCTTAGTGGCGACAGCCGGAAACACCATATATTTT. Filled out from reference TRBV7-8 and TRBJ1-3, the complete variable domain reads GAGVSQSPRYKVAKRGQDVALRCDPISGHVSLFWYQQALGQGPEFLTYFQNEAQLDKSGLPSDRFFAERPEGSVSTLKIQRTQQEDSAVYLCASSLVATAGNTIYFGEGSWLTVV.

This clone has just a few counts. This chain connects TRBV11-3 to TRBJ1-5; tentative D call: TRBD1 (6 bases). The germline CDR1 and CDR2 sequences are SGHNT and YENEEA. The CDR3 has 13 residues. With 6 bases removed from V and 4 bases from J, the gap between germline ends came to 10 bases. This chain's CDR3 is CASSRGGNQPQHF. In DNA, the CDR3 is TGTGCCAGCAGTAGAGGGGGGAATCAGCCCCAGCATTTT.

This clone was found a few times. The rearrangement joins TRBV19 to TRBJ2-1; the D call may be TRBD1 or TRBD2 (5 bases each). V was pared by 9 bases and J by 2 bases, with 17 bases between. This CDR3 is built from 15 residues. In germline, CDR1 is LNHDA, CDR2 SQIVND (reference sequence). The CDR3 nucleotides are TGTGCCAGCTCCGTATCCGGGGCGGCCTACAATGAGCAGTTCTTC. Amino acids: CASSVSGAAYNEQFF.

The chain joins TRBV27 to TRBJ2-7; maybe TRBD1 (6 bases). Germline CDR1 is MNHEY and CDR2 is SMNVEV (reference sequence). Deletions cut 8 bases from V and 4 bases from J, with 15 bases between. This CDR3 has 13 amino acids. The CDR3 sequence is CASGATGNYEQYF. The DNA for the CDR3 is TGTGCCAGCGGGGCCACAGGGAATTACGAGCAGTACTTC.

V and J are TRBV18 and TRBJ2-1, with D unresolved. CDR1 is KGHSH and CDR2 is LQKENI in the germline V gene. V lost 2 bases and J lost 6, with 2 bases in between. The CDR3 consists of 11 residues. The CDR3 protein is CASSPINEQFF. The CDR3 DNA follows: TGTGCCAGCTCACCAATCAATGAGCAGTTCTTC.

This clone was counted a few times. The chain uses TRBV21-1 and TRBJ2-5; TRBD1 is the table's D call and was not checked against the DNA. TRBV21-1 is designated a pseudogene. The CDR3 loop spans 15 amino acids. The CDR3 reads CASSKRRQGEETQYF. CDR3 in DNA: TGTGCCAGCAGCAAACGGCGTCAGGGGGAAGAGACCCAGTACTTC.

There are a few counts of this clone. The rearrangement joins TRBV3-1 (or the pseudogene TRBV3-2) to TRBJ2-7; 12 bases match TRBD2. This CDR3 spans 14 amino acids. The junction had 1 base not matched to a gene; V was cut back by 1 base and J by 6 bases. Germline V gene sequence: CDR1 LGHDT, CDR2 YNNKEL (reference sequence). CDR3 sequence (DNA): TGTGCCAGCAGCCAAGGGACTAGCGGGGCCGAGCAGTACTTC. It translates to CASSQGTSGAEQYF.

CDR3 protein: CAWSPQGIAGYTF. The CDR3, as DNA: TGTGCCTGGAGTCCACAGGGGATCGCTGGCTACACCTTC. The V and J genes are TRBV30 and TRBJ1-2; 7 nucleotides match TRBD1. CDR1 is GTSNPN and CDR2 is SVGIG in the germline V gene (reference sequence). The length of the CDR3 is 13 residues. Unmatched junction bases numbered 7, after V lost 2 bases and J lost 7 bases. The variable domain in full, with the rest retrieved from reference TRBV30 and TRBJ1-2, is SQTIHQWPATLVQPVGSPLSLECTVEGTSNPNLYWYRQAAGRGLQLLFYSVGIGQISSEVPQNLSASRPQDRQFILSSKKLLLSDSGFYLCAWSPQGIAGYTFGSGTRLTVV.

This chain connects TRBV30 to TRBJ2-1, with D unclear. This CDR3 has 14 amino acids. V lost 4 bases and J 2 bases, leaving 12 bases between the germline ends. The germline CDR1 and CDR2 sequences are GTSNPN and SVGIG (reference sequence). The DNA of the CDR3 is TGTGCCTGGATATCGGGCGTCGCCTACAATGAGCAGTTCTTC. Residues: CAWISGVAYNEQFF.

The V gene is TRBV6-2 or TRBV6-3, the J gene TRBJ1-5, with 7 bases fitting TRBD1. There are 13 residues in the CDR3. The junction had 3 bases not matched to a gene; V was cut back by 5 bases and J by 5 bases. Germline V CDR1 and CDR2: MNHEY, SVGEGT. The CDR3, as DNA: TGTGCCAGCAGTGGGGACAGTTATCAGCCCCAGCATTTT. Translation: CASSGDSYQPQHF.

V gene TRBV7-2 combines with J gene TRBJ1-4, with D perhaps TRBD1 (5 bases). From germline, CDR1 is SGHTA and CDR2 FQGNSA. Deletions cut 2 bases from V and 7 bases from J, with 11 bases between. The CDR3 runs to 14 residues. This CDR3 is CASSLQGSGEKLFF. The CDR3 DNA sequence: TGTGCCAGCAGCTTACAGGGAAGCGGTGAAAAACTGTTTTTT.

The rearrangement links TRBV5-4 to TRBJ2-1, with a weak D call TRBD1 (5 bases). V lost 4 bases and J lost 7, with 18 bases in between. This CDR3 is 15 amino acids long. In germline, CDR1 is SGHNT, CDR2 YYREEE (reference sequence). CDR3 in DNA: TGTGCCAGCAGCCCCCCGGAGTGGGCAGGGAATGAGCAGTTCTTC. This translates into CASSPPEWAGNEQFF.

V is TRBV7-2 and J is TRBJ1-5, with D perhaps TRBD1 (5 bases). Germline assignment: CDR1 SGHTA and CDR2 FQGNSA. The length of the CDR3 is 15 residues. V was shortened by 5 bases and J by 0 bases, with 11 bases between the two germline ends. The chain's CDR3 is CASSLGVYSNQPQHF. The CDR3 DNA reads as TGTGCCAGCAGCCTAGGGGTTTATAGCAATCAGCCCCAGCATTTT.

This chain uses TRBV4-1 with TRBJ2-5; D is possibly TRBD1 (6 bases). Trimming removed 2 bases at V and 5 bases at J, with 12 bases between. The V gene's germline CDR1 is MGHRA and CDR2 YSYEKL. The CDR3 length is 14 residues. CDR3 protein: CASSQPQGRETQYF. The CDR3 DNA reads as TGCGCCAGCAGCCAACCTCAGGGGCGGGAGACCCAGTACTTC.

Only a few counts were recorded for this clone. The chain's CDR3 is CASSYEDRVLRPNTEAFF. Here the CDR3 DNA reads TGTGCCAGCAGCTACGAGGACAGGGTTCTACGTCCGAACACTGAAGCTTTCTTT. The J gene is TRBJ1-1, the V gene TRBV7-8; 8 nucleotides agree with TRBD1. The V gene's germline CDR1 is SGHVS and CDR2 FQNEAQ. This CDR3 comprises 18 residues. Germline trimming cut 4 bases from V and 1 base from J; bases unmatched to any gene: 14.

The chain is built from TRBV11-3 and TRBJ2-3; TRBD2 matches at 9 bases. This CDR3 has 17 residues. The V gene end was trimmed by 5 bases and the J gene end by 2 bases; junction bases not matched to a gene: 11. Looked up from germline, CDR1 is SGHNT and CDR2 is YENEEA. CDR3 in amino acids: CASSHSGSMWATDTQYF. CDR3 in DNA: TGTGCCAGCAGCCATAGCGGGAGTATGTGGGCCACAGATACGCAGTATTTT.

This clone was observed once. The rearrangement links TRBV7-2 to TRBJ1-2; D perhaps matches TRBD1 (5 bases). Trimming cost V 5 bases and J 8 bases, with 12 bases left between them. This CDR3 region has 12 residues. Looked up from germline, CDR1 is SGHTA and CDR2 is FQGNSA. As DNA, the CDR3 is TGTGCCAGCAGCCTCCAATGGGGGGGCTACACCTTC. This translates into CASSLQWGGYTF.

CDR3 residues: CASSIGVTNSPLHF. CDR3 DNA: TGTGCCAGTAGTATTGGGGTAACCAATTCACCCCTCCACTTT. The chain carries TRBV19 and TRBJ1-6; D gene uncertain. The V and J ends lost 3 bases and 7 bases respectively, with 10 bases between them. The CDR3 length is 14 residues. From germline, CDR1 is LNHDA and CDR2 SQIVND (reference sequence).

The chain has TRBV19 and TRBJ2-3; D remains ambiguous. The V gene lost 3 bases and the J gene lost 1 base, with 14 bases spanning the gap. The CDR3 has 16 residues. Germline values: CDR1 LNHDA, CDR2 SQIVND (reference sequence). DNA of the CDR3: TGTGCCAGTAGTATTTTGTACTCTACAGGCACAGATACGCAGTATTTT. Translated: CASSILYSTGTDTQYF.

The chain links TRBV5-4 to TRBJ1-1; D unresolved. The V gene lost 4 bases and the J gene lost 8 bases, with 12 bases spanning the gap. CDR1 is SGHNT, CDR2 YYREEE, per germline (reference sequence). The CDR3 covers 12 residues. This CDR3 is CASSTIYGEAFF. CDR3 sequence (DNA): TGTGCCAGCAGCACCATTTATGGAGAAGCTTTCTTT.

The genes are TRBV7-9 and TRBJ2-1; 7 nucleotides line up with TRBD1. The J segment lost 6 bases and the V segment lost 0 bases, leaving 11 bases of the junction unmatched. Germline-derived CDR1 and CDR2 are SEHNR and FQNEAQ (reference sequence). The CDR3 extends over 17 amino acids. The CDR3 reads CASSLAGTAHPINEQFF. The CDR3 region has the DNA TGTGCCAGCAGCTTAGCCGGGACAGCCCACCCCATCAATGAGCAGTTCTTC.

The genes are TRBV30 and TRBJ2-3; D is perhaps TRBD2 (5 bases). The CDR3 is 15 residues long. Trimming took off 0 bases at V and 5 bases at J, with 15 bases between the two ends. CDR1 is GTSNPN and CDR2 is SVGIG in the germline V gene (reference sequence). CDR3 sequence: CAWSVRGKIGDTQYF. The CDR3 DNA follows: TGTGCCTGGAGTGTCCGGGGAAAGATAGGAGATACGCAGTATTTT.

The rearrangement uses TRBV20-1 and TRBJ1-4, with D unclear. Germline loops: CDR1 DFQATT, CDR2 SNEGSKA (reference sequence). Trimming left V 3 bases short and J 4 bases short, with 15 bases between. This CDR3 has 15 residues. The CDR3 bases are TGCAGTGCTAGTGGCTGGGGAGGCTTTAATGAAAAACTGTTTTTT. Amino acid sequence: CSASGWGGFNEKLFF.

The V gene is TRBV3-1 (or the pseudogene TRBV3-2), the J gene TRBJ1-2; D remains unclear. Germline values: CDR1 LGHDT, CDR2 YNNKEL (reference sequence). The V end was cut by 5 bases, the J end by 5 bases, with 15 bases between. The CDR3 has 14 residues. The CDR3 nucleotides are TGTGCCAGCAGCATTCGGGGAGGGTTATATGGCTACACCTTC. Translation gives CASSIRGGLYGYTF.

V and J are TRBV6-5 and TRBJ1-5; no definite D call. Germline V gene sequence: CDR1 MNHEY, CDR2 SVGAGI. V lost 0 bases to trimming and J lost 5 bases, with 11 bases between them. The CDR3 sequence is 15 residues long. As DNA, the CDR3 is TGTGCCAGCAGTTACTCAGGGAAGGGTCATCAGCCCCAGCATTTT. Translating it yields CASSYSGKGHQPQHF.

CDR3: CASSLGAGPNTGELFF. CDR3 DNA sequence: TGTGCCAGCAGCTTGGGCGCAGGGCCTAACACCGGGGAGCTGTTTTTT. This chain uses TRBV5-4 with TRBJ2-2; D is possibly TRBD1 (5 bases). V lost 0 bases, J lost 2 bases, and 11 bases lay in between. CDR3 length: 16 amino acids. The germline gives CDR1 SGHNT, CDR2 YYREEE (reference sequence).